Listed below are T cell receptor beta chains from one sample, sequenced in a study of blood T cell repertoires in COVID-19. Sequenced by immunoSEQ multiplex PCR; TCRdb stores in-frame clones only, minus some. The table has about 370,000 clones, about 89% seen once; the top ten hold around 3%. Sequencing was done on a sample of peripheral blood. The receptors were sampled from a woman younger than 45 with COVID-19, enrolled during active disease. Each CDR3 is given with its conserved first and last residue. A D gene is named only where the DNA matches it firmly. For some rows the clone size is stated as once, few or many, or as a class when expanded; others skip it.

d_gene,abundance,j_gene,v_gene,CDR3aa,CDR3nt
-,-,TRBJ1-6,TRBV10-3,CAISDRGGAKDSPLHF,TGTGCCATCAGTGACCGCGGGGGCGCAAAAGATTCACCCCTCCACTTT
TRBD1,-,TRBJ2-2,TRBV11-2,CASSLGGTDTGELFF,TGTGCCAGCAGCTTAGGAGGGACAGACACCGGGGAGCTGTTTTTT
TRBD1,-,TRBJ1-1,TRBV7-2,CASGGQPNTEAFF,TGTGCCAGCGGGGGACAGCCGAACACTGAAGCTTTCTTT
-,-,TRBJ1-3,TRBV6-5,CASRGGSSSGNTIYF,TGTGCCAGCAGGGGAGGGTCTAGCTCTGGAAACACCATATATTTT
TRBD2,-,TRBJ2-1,TRBV28,CASSPLAGGFEQFF,TGTGCCAGCAGTCCTCTAGCGGGGGGGTTCGAGCAGTTCTTC
TRBD1,-,TRBJ2-7,TRBV4-1,CASSQSQGDRFYEQYF,TGCGCCAGCAGCCAATCACAGGGGGATCGCTTCTACGAGCAGTACTTC
-,-,TRBJ2-1,TRBV7-2,CATGNEQFF,TGTGCCACGGGTAATGAGCAGTTCTTC
-,-,TRBJ2-7,TRBV7-7,CASSLTLGTWEQYF,TGTGCTAGCAGCTTAACCCTTGGGACATGGGAGCAGTACTTC
-,-,TRBJ1-6,TRBV7-2,CASGQPYNSPLHF,TGTGCCAGCGGACAGCCTTATAATTCACCCCTCCACTTT
TRBD1,-,TRBJ2-1,TRBV19,CASSIRGQVSEQFF,TGTGCCAGTAGTATCAGGGGACAGGTGAGTGAGCAGTTCTTC
TRBD2,-,TRBJ2-1,TRBV6-5,CASTRYGEGEQFF,TGTGCCAGCACCAGATATGGGGAGGGTGAGCAGTTCTTC
TRBD2,-,TRBJ2-3,TRBV20-1,CSASSGGGASTDTQYF,TGCAGTGCTAGTAGCGGGGGGGGAGCTAGCACAGATACGCAGTATTTT
-,-,TRBJ1-2,TRBV19,CASKSGDYGYTF,TGTGCCAGTAAATCAGGGGACTATGGCTACACCTTC
-,-,TRBJ2-3,TRBV7-2,CASSPLRGGKWDTQYF,TGTGCCAGCAGCCCCCTGAGGGGGGGAAAATGGGATACGCAGTATTTT
-,once,TRBJ2-7,TRBV4-3,CASSQDDRGLGDEQYF,TGCGCCAGCAGCCAAGACGACCGGGGTCTTGGGGACGAGCAGTACTTC
-,-,TRBJ2-2,TRBV29-1,CSGRSGGTDGELFF,TGCAGCGGTAGATCGGGGGGCACCGACGGGGAGCTGTTTTTT
-,-,TRBJ1-1,TRBV7-9,CASSFPRGTNTEAFF,TGTGCCAGCAGCTTCCCCCGGGGGACGAACACTGAAGCTTTCTTT
TRBD2,-,TRBJ2-2,TRBV5-1,CASSLESVGGAGELFF,TGCGCCAGCAGCTTGGAATCAGTGGGAGGGGCCGGGGAGCTGTTTTTT
-,few,TRBJ1-3,TRBV4-3,CASSQTEQGRSGNTIYF,TGCGCCAGCAGCCAAACAGAACAGGGACGCTCTGGAAACACCATATATTTT
-,-,TRBJ1-4,TRBV7-9,CASSLLGSANEKLFF,TGTGCCAGCAGCTTATTAGGCAGCGCTAATGAAAAACTGTTTTTT
TRBD1,-,TRBJ2-1,TRBV19,CASSSDRERFNVNEQFF,TGTGCCAGTAGTTCCGACAGGGAGAGGTTCAATGTCAATGAGCAGTTCTTC
-,-,TRBJ1-2,TRBV14,CASSPRSATGNPGGYTF,TGTGCCAGCAGCCCTCGGAGTGCCACAGGGAACCCAGGTGGCTACACCTTC
TRBD1,-,TRBJ2-7,TRBV5-1,CASSSAPIGGGSYEQYF,TGCGCCAGCAGCTCCGCTCCAATAGGGGGCGGGTCCTACGAGCAGTACTTC
-,-,TRBJ1-1,TRBV14,CASSQAGGGEAFF,TGTGCCAGCAGCCAGGCCGGCGGAGGGGAAGCTTTCTTT
TRBD1,-,TRBJ1-2,TRBV4-1,CASSRTGTYGYTF,TGCGCCAGCAGTCGGACAGGGACCTATGGCTACACCTTC
TRBD2,-,TRBJ2-1,TRBV15,CATSRVGGNEQFF,TGTGCCACCAGCAGAGTGGGGGGGAATGAGCAGTTCTTC
TRBD1,once,TRBJ1-1,TRBV18,CASSPPRTGGTEAFF,TGTGCCAGCTCACCACCGAGGACAGGGGGCACTGAAGCTTTCTTT
-,-,TRBJ1-2,TRBV6-5,CASSYSRDFRNYGYTF,TGTGCCAGCAGTTACTCGAGGGATTTCCGAAACTATGGCTACACCTTC